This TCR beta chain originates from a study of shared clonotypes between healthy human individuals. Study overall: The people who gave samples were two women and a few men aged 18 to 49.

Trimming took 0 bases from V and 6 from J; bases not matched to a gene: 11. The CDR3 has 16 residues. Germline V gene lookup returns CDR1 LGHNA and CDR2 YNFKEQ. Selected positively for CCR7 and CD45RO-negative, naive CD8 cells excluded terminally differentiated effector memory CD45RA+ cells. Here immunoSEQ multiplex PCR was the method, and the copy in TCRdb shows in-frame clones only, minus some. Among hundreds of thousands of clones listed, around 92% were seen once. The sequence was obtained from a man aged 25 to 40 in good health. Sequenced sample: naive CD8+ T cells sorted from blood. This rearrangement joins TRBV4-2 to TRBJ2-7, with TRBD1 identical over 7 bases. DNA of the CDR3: TGTGCCAGCAGCCAAGATCTCGGGACAGTAGGTGGCGAGCAGTACTTC. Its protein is CASSQDLGTVGGEQYF.